One and the same sample provided the 26 T cell receptor beta chains below, sequenced in a study of blood T cells in healthy people across ages. The authors ran a second PCR of roughly 6 to 12 cycles using a sample-barcoded 5' primer and a J-beta primer mix. Via MiXCR, TCRdb re-called the 5' RACE reads, giving one row per CDR3 protein. The sample has around 650,000 distinct CDR3 sequences; around 32% are singletons. The specimen was blood. The receptors shown here come from a woman of 80 years or more in good health.

The chain carries TRBV5-1 and TRBJ1-1; D not resolved. Germline-derived CDR1 and CDR2 are SGHRS and YFSETQ. The CDR3 has 15 residues. V lost 1 base and J lost 1, with 11 bases in between. The CDR3: CASSLSGPPNTEAFF. Here the CDR3 DNA reads TGCGCCAGCAGCTTGAGTGGACCGCCGAACACTGAAGCTTTCTTT. The variable domain in full, with the rest retrieved from reference TRBV5-1 and TRBJ1-1, is KAGVTQTPRYLIKTRGQQVTLSCSPISGHRSVSWYQQTPGQGLQFLFEYFSETQRNKGNFPGRFSGRQFSNSRSEMNVSTLELGDSALYLCASSLSGPPNTEAFFGQGTRLTVV.

The gene calls are TRBV2 and TRBJ1-4; D is undetermined. Germline V lookup: CDR1 SNHLY, CDR2 FYNNEI. The CDR3 spans 17 residues. The V and J ends lost 0 bases and 0 bases respectively, with 11 bases between them. The chain's CDR3 is CASSEAPITSTNEKLFF. CDR3 in DNA: TGTGCCAGCAGTGAAGCACCGATTACATCAACTAATGAAAAACTGTTTTTT.

This chain uses TRBV20-1 with TRBJ2-3, with no clear D. CDR3 length: 14 residues. With 4 bases removed from V and 1 base from J, the gap between germline ends came to 12 bases. CDR1 is DFQATT, CDR2 SNEGSKA, per germline (reference sequence). The CDR3 here is CSANPMARTDTQYF. The CDR3 coding sequence is TGCAGTGCTAACCCGATGGCACGCACAGATACGCAGTATTTT.

This clonotype was seen at least ten times. The chain carries TRBV4-3 and TRBJ2-5; no definite D call. The CDR3 runs 15 residues. CDR1 is LGHNA, CDR2 YSLEER, per germline. Deletions cut 0 bases from V and 5 bases from J, with 13 bases between. In nucleotides, the CDR3 is TGCGCCAGCAGCCAAGATTTTCGGGCCGAGGAGACCCAGTACTTC. This sequence encodes CASSQDFRAEETQYF.

The chain links TRBV12-3 or TRBV12-4 to TRBJ1-2; TRBD1 might be the D (6 bases). This CDR3 comprises 17 residues. The V end lost 2 bases, the J end lost 0 bases, and 16 bases lay between the germline ends. CDR3 in amino acids: CASSLRQGRTSNYGYTF. As DNA, the CDR3 is TGTGCCAGCAGTTTAAGGCAGGGGCGCACCTCTAACTATGGCTACACCTTC.

The V and J genes are TRBV7-2 and TRBJ2-5, with D perhaps matching TRBD1 (7 bases). The germline V gene has CDR1 SGHTA and CDR2 FQGNSA. The CDR3 has 18 amino acids. Trimming cost V 2 bases and J 7 bases, with 26 bases left between them. DNA for the CDR3: TGTGCCAGCAGCTTAACCCCTTTGACAGGGAGGAATTTGGGGACCCAGTACTTC. Protein product: CASSLTPLTGRNLGTQYF.

This clonotype was observed a few times. Just one base apart from a much larger clone, this may be a read error. The genes are TRBV10-3 and TRBJ2-3; 8 nucleotides agree with TRBD1. Germline CDR1 and CDR2: ENHRY and SYGVKD. The CDR3 consists of 14 residues. V gave up 6 bases and J gave up 4 bases; unmatched junction bases: 6. The CDR3 coding sequence is TGTGCCATCAGAATGACAGGGGACGCAGATACGCAGTATTTT. Residues: CAIRMTGDADTQYF.

Comment on this clonotype: A clone one base away is much larger, so this may be a read error. The chain is built from TRBV2 and TRBJ2-7; D unresolved. The DNA end is a closer match to TRBJ2-1, so the J assignment may be wrong. CDR1 and CDR2 from the germline V gene are SNHLY and FYNNEI. The CDR3 is 14 amino acids. The CDR3 reads CASGPVGISYEQFF. Written as DNA, the CDR3 is TGTGCCAGCGGCCCCGTGGGGATCTCCTACGAGCAGTTCTTC.

CDR3 DNA: TGTGCCAGCAGCTTAGCAGGGGAGCTTTACGAGCAGTACTTC. As protein: CASSLAGELYEQYF. The rearrangement joins TRBV7-2 to TRBJ2-4, with D perhaps assigned TRBD1 or TRBD2 (5 bases each). The end of the DNA aligns better with TRBJ2-7, so the J call may be wrong. The CDR3 runs to 14 residues. Germline V gene data show CDR1 as SGHTA and CDR2 as FQGNSA.

About this clonotype: This may be a read error: a much more frequent sequence differs by one nucleotide. No conserved phenylalanine or tryptophan ends this CDR3, so it is likely a read error. This sequence joins TRBV15 and TRBJ2-3, with D uncertain. Germline lookup yields CDR1 LNHNV and CDR2 YYDKDF (reference sequence). V shed 1 base and J shed 6 bases, with 14 bases lying between them. The length of the CDR3 is 15 residues. The CDR3, as DNA: TGTGCCACCAGCAGAGGGAACAGCTATGCGGATACGCAGTATTGT. Its translation: CATSRGNSYADTQYC.

This clonotype has a count of ten or more. The chain links TRBV12-3 or TRBV12-4 to TRBJ2-1; TRBD2 agrees at 12 bases. V lost 8 bases, J lost 9 bases, and 8 bases stayed unmatched. The CDR3 extends over 14 amino acids. In DNA, the CDR3 is TGTGCCAGCGCCCTAGCGGGGGGGCCTGTTGAGCAGTTCTTC. Translating it yields CASALAGGPVEQFF.

The sample holds a few counts of this clonotype. This sequence joins TRBV20-1 and TRBJ2-3; unclear D gene. V lost 4 bases and J lost 2, with 19 bases in between. Germline V gene lookup returns CDR1 DFQATT and CDR2 SNEGSKA (reference sequence). The CDR3 totals 16 residues. The CDR3 here is CSATGFSQLFTDTQYF. CDR3 bases: TGCAGTGCTACGGGTTTCTCCCAGCTCTTCACAGATACGCAGTATTTT.

The chain is built from TRBV12-3 or TRBV12-4 and TRBJ2-3, with a tentative D call TRBD2 (6 bases). CDR3 length: 14 amino acids. V lost 6 bases and J lost 15, with 25 bases in between. The chain's CDR3 is CASSKRVRTDTEYF. The CDR3 DNA follows: TGTGCCAGCAGCAAGCGGGTGCGCACAGATACGGAATATTTT.

V is TRBV19 and J is TRBJ2-7; TRBD2 matches 8 bases. The CDR3 contains 15 residues. J was trimmed by 6 bases and V by 5 bases; bases with no gene match: 12. Germline V gene lookup returns CDR1 LNHDA and CDR2 SQIVND (reference sequence). CDR3 nucleotide sequence: TGTGCCAGTAGTGGCCTCGGACTAGCTATTCGCGAGCAGTACTTC. Its protein product is CASSGLGLAIREQYF.

V and J are TRBV28 and TRBJ2-5, with 8 nucleotides matching TRBD1. The CDR3 covers 12 residues. The junction had 4 bases not matched to a gene; V was cut back by 10 bases and J by 3 bases. Germline V CDR1 and CDR2: MDHEN, SYDVKM. The CDR3 DNA sequence: TGTGCCATCATGACAGGGGAAGAGACCCAGTACTTC. It encodes CAIMTGEETQYF.

In this sample, this clonotype turned up a few times. The V gene is TRBV20-1, the J gene TRBJ2-3; 14 nucleotides agree with TRBD2. The CDR3 length is 17 residues. CDR1 is DFQATT, CDR2 SNEGSKA, per germline (reference sequence). With 5 bases clipped from V and 3 bases from J, the junction kept 10 bases outside the gene matches. The CDR3 spells CSAHPGLAGAQTDTQYF. Here the CDR3 DNA reads TGCAGTGCTCACCCGGGACTAGCGGGGGCCCAGACAGATACGCAGTATTTT.

There are many counts of this clonotype. Here the CDR3 reads CASSEGPSVAGSPYEQYF. Written as DNA, the CDR3 is TGTGCCAGCAGTGAAGGTCCTTCGGTCGCGGGGTCCCCCTACGAGCAGTACTTC. V is TRBV2 and J is TRBJ2-7; maybe TRBD2 (6 bases). CDR3 length equals 18 residues. Per germline, CDR1 SNHLY and CDR2 FYNNEI. Trimming pared 1 base from V and 2 bases from J, leaving 21 bases between.

As regards this clonotype: This may come from a read error, since a much larger clone is one base off. The rearrangement uses TRBV5-1 and TRBJ2-7; 10 nucleotides align to TRBD2. V lost 2 bases and J lost 7; bases outside the gene matches: 6. The germline V gene encodes CDR1 SGHRS and CDR2 YFSETQ. CDR3 size: 14 residues. The CDR3 protein is CASSFLAGGNEQYF. The CDR3 nucleotides read TGCGCCAGCAGCTTTTTAGCGGGGGGTAATGAGCAGTACTTC.

This clonotype was picked up many times. The chain couples TRBV29-1 to TRBJ1-2, with D uncertain. Germline V lookup: CDR1 SQVTM, CDR2 ANQGSEA. The CDR3 is 13 amino acids. The V and J ends lost 3 bases and 6 bases respectively, with 14 bases between them. The CDR3 sequence: CSVDEDGRNGYTF. In DNA, the CDR3 is TGCAGCGTTGACGAGGACGGACGTAATGGCTACACCTTC. Filled out from reference TRBV29-1 and TRBJ1-2, the complete variable domain reads SAVISQKPSRDICQRGTSLTIQCQVDSQVTMMFWYRQQPGQSLTLIATANQGSEATYESGFVIDKFPISRPNLTFSTLTVSNMSPEDSSIYLCSVDEDGRNGYTFGSGTRLTVV.

The chain uses TRBV6-1 and TRBJ1-2, with TRBD1 identical over 7 bases. The CDR3 is made up of 18 amino acids. Trimming took 8 bases from V and 8 from J; bases not matched to a gene: 26. Germline V gene sequence: CDR1 MNHNS, CDR2 SASEGT. The CDR3 DNA reads TGTGCCAGCGGGGGACGATTGGGACGCTCGACAGGGTCCCTAGGCTACACCTTC. Encoded protein: CASGGRLGRSTGSLGYTF.

This clonotype was seen at least ten times. V is TRBV29-1 and J is TRBJ2-7; weak D call: TRBD1 (6 bases). This CDR3 region has 11 residues. The V gene's germline CDR1 is SQVTM and CDR2 ANQGSEA. Trimming stripped 3 bases from V and 3 bases from J, with 6 bases between. The CDR3 loop reads CSVDRGYEQYF. In nucleotides, the CDR3 is TGCAGCGTTGACAGGGGCTACGAGCAGTACTTC.

This clonotype occurred many times. The V gene is TRBV6-1, the J gene TRBJ2-7; D unclear. The V end lost 7 bases, the J end lost 0 bases, and 10 bases lay between the germline ends. The CDR3 covers 13 residues. The germline CDR1 and CDR2 sequences are MNHNS and SASEGT. This chain's CDR3 is CASNHRSSYEQYF. Here the CDR3 DNA reads TGTGCCAGCAACCATAGGAGCTCCTACGAGCAGTACTTC.

The gene calls are TRBV30 and TRBJ2-4; D gene ambiguous. V was cut by 5 bases and J by 0 bases, with 8 bases left in between. In germline, CDR1 is GTSNPN, CDR2 SVGIG (reference sequence). CDR3 length equals 13 residues. CDR3 loop: CAWAARAKNIQYF. The CDR3 region has the DNA TGTGCCTGGGCAGCAAGAGCCAAAAACATTCAGTACTTC.

The rearrangement joins TRBV7-6 to TRBJ2-3, with D perhaps matching TRBD1 (6 bases). Germline values: CDR1 SGHVS, CDR2 FNYEAQ. CDR3 length: 15 residues. V lost 2 bases and J 4 bases, leaving 13 bases between the germline ends. The CDR3 nucleotides read TGTGCCAGCAGCTTAACAGGGAGAGAGGCAGATACGCAGTATTTT. Protein sequence: CASSLTGREADTQYF.

This clonotype was seen ten or more times. The V gene is TRBV29-1, the J gene TRBJ2-1; D is unresolved. The CDR3 is made up of 11 amino acids. CDR1 and CDR2 (germline): SQVTM, ANQGSEA. V was trimmed by 6 bases and J by 9 bases, leaving 12 bases between them. For the CDR3, the DNA is TGCAGCGTCCGAAAGAGAATTGAGCAGTTCTTC. Translation: CSVRKRIEQFF.

Comment on this clonotype: One base away lies a much larger clone, so this may be a sequencing read error. The rearrangement links TRBV19 to TRBJ2-5; 10 nucleotides agree with TRBD2. The length of the CDR3 is 13 residues. Germline CDR1 reads LNHDA; CDR2 reads SQIVND (reference sequence). Losses at the gene ends were 8 bases for V and 11 bases for J; bases not matched to a gene: 11. The CDR3 region is CASVAGGSNEQYF. CDR3 bases: TGTGCCAGTGTAGCGGGGGGCAGCAATGAGCAGTACTTC.